This T cell receptor beta chain derives from a study of T cells in Graves' hyperthyroidism and ophthalmopathy. Study-wide results and limits: In the analysis, a 13 V-J model separated ophthalmopathy from stable hyperthyroidism.

This clonotype was seen many times. The antigen remains undetermined. Uncontrolled infection, other autoimmune disease, pregnancy or lactation excluded patients. What was amplified from RNA transcripts were TCR beta CDR3 regions. HTBI primers were employed in a first-round RT-PCR of the TCR CDR3. Each CDR3 protein gets one entry after TCRdb re-called the multiplex PCR reads with MiXCR. The sample shows about 400,000 distinct CDR3 sequences, roughly 14% of them seen only once. The CDR3 spans 14 residues. Germline-derived CDR1 and CDR2 are ENHRY and SYGVKD. Trimming removed 10 bases at V and 8 bases at J, with 23 bases between.

Sequenced material: blood. The chain has TRBV10-3 and TRBJ1-2, with D unclear. The clonotype was recovered from a young man with Graves' ophthalmopathy. The CDR3 region is CATMPDGLSRGYTF. CDR3 DNA sequence: TGTGCCACCATGCCGGACGGGCTTAGCCGGGGCTACACCTTC.